This is a list of T cell receptor beta chains from one sample in a study of blood T cell repertoires in COVID-19. The table came from immunoSEQ multiplex PCR; TCRdb's copy has only in-frame clones and leaves some out. Here the sample spans roughly 200,000 clones, 80% to 90% being singletons. Sequencing was carried out using peripheral blood. Receptors were obtained from a woman aged 80 or older with acute or convalescent COVID-19. Both conserved end residues are trimmed from each CDR3.

V: TRBV5-1
J: TRBJ1-4
CDR3: ASSLTGQNEKLF

V: TRBV7-2
J: TRBJ2-3
CDR3: ASSSDRFTDTQY

V: TRBV30
J: TRBJ2-5
CDR3: AWSVQAWETQY

V: TRBV7-7
J: TRBJ1-5
CDR3: ASSFAPRHRSSSNQPQH

V: TRBV19
J: TRBJ1-4
CDR3: ASSEYRGSREKLF

V: TRBV10-1
J: TRBJ2-5
CDR3: ASSPGYQETQY

V: TRBV6-2/TRBV6-3
J: TRBJ2-5
CDR3: ASSYSPETAQETQY

V: TRBV12-3/TRBV12-4
J: TRBJ1-2
CDR3: ASNRQGYYGYT

V: TRBV7-2
J: TRBJ1-2
CDR3: ASSSTGGAYGYT

V: TRBV20-1
J: TRBJ2-2
CDR3: SASGSGQGTTGELF

V: TRBV11-3
J: TRBJ2-3
CDR3: ASSLESLSDTQY

V: TRBV13
J: TRBJ1-2
CDR3: ASSPDRGGYGYT

V: TRBV6-5
J: TRBJ1-3
CDR3: ASSGPGISGNTIY

V: TRBV5-4
J: TRBJ1-1
CDR3: ASSLVPTGYTEAF

V: TRBV5-1
J: TRBJ2-7
CDR3: ASTLAVTSGSYEQY

V: TRBV21-1
J: TRBJ1-6
CDR3: ASSKVEQGDNSPLH

V: TRBV2
J: TRBJ2-1
CDR3: ASSDPGFYNEQF

V: TRBV30
J: TRBJ2-6
CDR3: AWSVRRGGANVLT

V: TRBV6-2/TRBV6-3
J: TRBJ1-3
CDR3: ASSPTTGGRGTIY

V: TRBV15
J: TRBJ1-4
CDR3: ATSRGDRGRDNEKLF

V: TRBV7-2
J: TRBJ1-1
CDR3: ASSLLPAGVNTEAF

V: TRBV19
J: TRBJ1-5
CDR3: ASSFVDRGSNQPQH

V: TRBV9
J: TRBJ2-2
CDR3: ASSPSGGPNTGELF

V: TRBV12-5
J: TRBJ2-5
CDR3: ASGLSGEETQY

V: TRBV11-3
J: TRBJ2-1
CDR3: ASSFGLSGGREQF

V: TRBV2
J: TRBJ1-5
CDR3: ASRQTGGFNQPQH

V: TRBV5-1
J: TRBJ2-3
CDR3: ASSVLAGEDGTDTQY

V: TRBV11-2
J: TRBJ2-2
CDR3: ASRGGTSGLVGELF

V: TRBV7-9
J: TRBJ1-2
CDR3: ASSSYRGWDYGYT

V: TRBV7-6
J: TRBJ1-5
CDR3: ASSLGPDFWPQH

V: TRBV9
J: TRBJ2-1
CDR3: ASSVGRRDNEQF

V: TRBV24-1
J: TRBJ1-2
CDR3: ATSDTGGRGYT

V: TRBV5-4
J: TRBJ2-7
CDR3: ASSIQRDGYYEQY

V: TRBV11-3
J: TRBJ2-1
CDR3: ASSLSGTSYNEQF

V: TRBV3-1/TRBV3-2
J: TRBJ2-3
CDR3: ASSQGLADTQY

V: TRBV4-3
J: TRBJ1-1
CDR3: ASSLIQGTEAF

V: TRBV10-3
J: TRBJ1-4
CDR3: AAARRDNEKLF

V: TRBV27
J: TRBJ2-7
CDR3: ASSKQGVYEQY

V: TRBV5-1
J: TRBJ1-1
CDR3: ASSLDRPGINTEAF

V: TRBV3-1/TRBV3-2
J: TRBJ2-1
CDR3: ASSREGSGRTYNEQF

V: TRBV18
J: TRBJ1-2
CDR3: ASSPDLGQYGYT

V: TRBV29-1
J: TRBJ2-5
CDR3: SVEEALRGDFETQY

V: TRBV29-1
J: TRBJ2-3
CDR3: SVEWAGGGTDTQY

V: TRBV7-2
J: TRBJ1-6
CDR3: ASSFPPGQGVSPLH

V: TRBV12-5
J: TRBJ2-1
CDR3: ASGSRKSGLAVEF

V: TRBV5-1
J: TRBJ2-5
CDR3: ASSLTAVQETQY

V: TRBV7-2
J: TRBJ1-3
CDR3: ASSHGLSGNTIY

V: TRBV14
J: TRBJ1-2
CDR3: ASSQDRSGWVGYT

V: TRBV2
J: TRBJ2-3
CDR3: ASDRDRDSTQY

V: TRBV2
J: TRBJ2-7
CDR3: ASRGGQLTYEQY

V: TRBV29-1
J: TRBJ2-3
CDR3: SLGSGTSGLTDTQY

V: TRBV6-5
J: TRBJ1-1
CDR3: ASRMDSRGTEAF

V: TRBV27
J: TRBJ2-7
CDR3: ASSNPTGLAAYEQY

V: TRBV9
J: TRBJ1-1
CDR3: ASSVQGGGTEAF

V: TRBV29-1
J: TRBJ2-7
CDR3: SAKGGDRSEQY